A selection of T cell receptor beta chains follows, all from one sample in a study of cytomegalovirus exposure and HLA in healthy donors. TCRdb keeps only in-frame clones here, not all; method: immunoSEQ multiplex PCR. The repertoire holds around 190,000 clones, around four fifths seen once, with approximately 1.6% in the top ten. The sequenced sample consisted of PBMCs. These receptor sequences come from a man in his forties or fifties in good health and CMV-seropositive. The CDR3 runs from the conserved cysteine through the conserved F or W.

j_call	v_call	cdr3_aa
TRBJ1-1	TRBV5-4	CASSQQGLNTEAFF
TRBJ1-2	TRBV27	CASSLFPGGNGYTF
TRBJ1-2	TRBV7-6	CASSSGTLNYGYTF
TRBJ2-7	TRBV5-1	CASSLSGFFYEQYF
TRBJ2-7	TRBV10-1	CASSPDLTSVYEQYF
TRBJ2-5	TRBV5-4	CASSLGTVQETQYF
TRBJ2-3	TRBV7-2	CASSPTPGQGRDTQYF
TRBJ1-4	TRBV5-5	CASSYPGQGTTNEKLFF
TRBJ1-1	TRBV2	CASRGQPNTEAFF
TRBJ1-1	TRBV5-1	CASRQVTDTEAFF
TRBJ1-1	TRBV9	CASSVGAGRVGTEAFF
TRBJ1-3	TRBV7-9	CASSLVTGDSGNTIYF
TRBJ1-2	TRBV4-3	CASSQGYRENYGYTF
TRBJ1-5	TRBV2	CASRGQGASNQPQHF
TRBJ2-5	TRBV28	CASSPSGRGIETQYF
TRBJ2-1	TRBV28	CASSLVGTGGYNEQFF
TRBJ1-1	TRBV29-1	CSVSWTVEAFF
TRBJ2-3	TRBV4-1	CASSQLGGRGSTDTQYF
TRBJ1-3	TRBV10-3	CASRQDSGNTIYF
TRBJ1-2	TRBV28	CASSPPDRGPHYGYTF
TRBJ1-1	TRBV5-1	CASSLGTGGTEAFF
TRBJ2-1	TRBV11-2	CASSSIPVGGSYNEQFF
TRBJ2-5	TRBV27	CASSLAGKETQYF
TRBJ1-2	TRBV7-9	CASSHRVDYGYTF
TRBJ2-7	TRBV5-4	CASSLGSSGDYEQYF
TRBJ2-1	TRBV5-1	CASSLEETGIYNEQFF
TRBJ1-5	TRBV7-8	CASSSQLQGIGNQPQHF
TRBJ1-5	TRBV2	CASSAGTETFYQPQHF
TRBJ1-1	TRBV7-3	CASRRQGNTEAFF
TRBJ2-1	TRBV19	CASSGTAMNNEQFF
TRBJ2-5	TRBV5-1	CASRLGQRQETQYF
TRBJ2-2	TRBV5-1	CASSLTMTGFDTGELFF
TRBJ1-2	TRBV25-1	CASSDPNYGYTF
TRBJ2-7	TRBV27	CASSPNPDRGWYEQYF
TRBJ2-2	TRBV5-4	CASSLGGTSGNTGELFF
TRBJ1-6	TRBV7-8	CASSRGTGTNNSPLHF
TRBJ2-7	TRBV5-1	CASSLASGPYEQYF
TRBJ2-7	TRBV18	CASSRSGPYEQYF
TRBJ2-5	TRBV5-1	CASSSPSGREETQYF
TRBJ2-1	TRBV4-2	CASSQERDEQFF
TRBJ2-7	TRBV15	CATSPGQTYEQYF
TRBJ2-3	TRBV5-1	CASSTGDWEGADTQYF
TRBJ2-5	TRBV7-3	CASSPMAGGETQYF
TRBJ2-4	TRBV28	CASSPPSANKNIQYF
TRBJ1-2	TRBV6-1	CASRRPPPNYGYTF
TRBJ1-2	TRBV7-3	CASSLSPERGGYTF
TRBJ2-1	TRBV14	CASSQDHGTVYNEQFF
TRBJ1-5	TRBV10-2	CASGTGSSTQHF
TRBJ2-7	TRBV7-9	CASSSFLTGGPYEQYF
TRBJ1-4	TRBV18	CASSPSKTGEKLFF
TRBJ1-5	TRBV10-3	CAISTGESNQPQHF